Listed below are T cell receptor beta chains from one sample, sequenced in a study of somatic mutations in cytotoxic T cells in rheumatoid arthritis. TCRdb's copy holds only in-frame clones and misses some; the assay was immunoSEQ multiplex PCR. The sample has fewer than 13,000 clones, 73% seen once. Sequencing input: CD8+ T cells sorted from blood. Receptors originate from a man aged 60 to 69 in good health. The CDR3 runs from the conserved cysteine through the conserved F or W. Each record gives: D gene, V gene, J gene, CDR3 protein. A D gene is named only where the DNA matches it firmly.

d_gene: .
v_gene: TRBV27
j_gene: TRBJ2-7
CDR3aa: CASSLGGHEQYF

d_gene: TRBD1
v_gene: TRBV13
j_gene: TRBJ1-1
CDR3aa: CASSLMGQGAEAFF

d_gene: .
v_gene: TRBV19
j_gene: TRBJ2-2
CDR3aa: CASSTSDAYTGELFF

d_gene: .
v_gene: TRBV28
j_gene: TRBJ2-7
CDR3aa: CASSLYPTYEQYF

d_gene: TRBD1
v_gene: TRBV7-8
j_gene: TRBJ1-5
CDR3aa: CASNQQGNQPQHF

d_gene: .
v_gene: TRBV28
j_gene: TRBJ2-7
CDR3aa: CACRSQTRTYEQYF

d_gene: .
v_gene: TRBV19
j_gene: TRBJ2-7
CDR3aa: CASSISDTSYEQYF

d_gene: TRBD2
v_gene: TRBV7-8
j_gene: TRBJ2-3
CDR3aa: CASSPHAGRPGGYTQYF

d_gene: TRBD1
v_gene: TRBV7-6
j_gene: TRBJ2-3
CDR3aa: CASSLGGTGPQDTQYF

d_gene: .
v_gene: TRBV2
j_gene: TRBJ1-2
CDR3aa: CASPPGGLVTYGYTF

d_gene: .
v_gene: TRBV25-1
j_gene: TRBJ2-2
CDR3aa: CASSEEGRDTGELFF

d_gene: .
v_gene: TRBV4-2
j_gene: TRBJ1-5
CDR3aa: CASSQEVQVNQPQHF

d_gene: TRBD1
v_gene: TRBV27
j_gene: TRBJ1-5
CDR3aa: CASSFRGPFQPQHF

d_gene: .
v_gene: TRBV27
j_gene: TRBJ2-1
CDR3aa: CASKRGPAYEQFF

d_gene: .
v_gene: TRBV7-6
j_gene: TRBJ2-7
CDR3aa: CASSSLGGDPSHEQYF

d_gene: .
v_gene: TRBV27
j_gene: TRBJ2-4
CDR3aa: CASSPGPGVAKNIQYF